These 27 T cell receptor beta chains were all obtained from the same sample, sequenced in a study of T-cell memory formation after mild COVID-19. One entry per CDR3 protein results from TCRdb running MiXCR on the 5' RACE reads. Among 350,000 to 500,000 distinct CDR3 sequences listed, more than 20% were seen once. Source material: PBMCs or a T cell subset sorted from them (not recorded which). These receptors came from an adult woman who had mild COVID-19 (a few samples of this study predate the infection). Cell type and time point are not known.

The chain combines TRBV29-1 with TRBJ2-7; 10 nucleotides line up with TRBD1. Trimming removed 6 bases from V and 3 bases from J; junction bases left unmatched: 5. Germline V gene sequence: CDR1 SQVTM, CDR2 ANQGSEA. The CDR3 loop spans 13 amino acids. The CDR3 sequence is CSVGTGEGYEQYF. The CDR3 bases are TGCAGCGTCGGGACAGGGGAGGGCTACGAGCAGTACTTC.

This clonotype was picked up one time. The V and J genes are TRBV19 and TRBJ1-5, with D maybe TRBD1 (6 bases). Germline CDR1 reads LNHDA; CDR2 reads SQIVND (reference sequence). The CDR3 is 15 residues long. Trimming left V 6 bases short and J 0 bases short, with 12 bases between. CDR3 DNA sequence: TGTGCCAGTAGACGCGACAGGTATAGCAATCAGCCCCAGCATTTT. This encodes CASRRDRYSNQPQHF.

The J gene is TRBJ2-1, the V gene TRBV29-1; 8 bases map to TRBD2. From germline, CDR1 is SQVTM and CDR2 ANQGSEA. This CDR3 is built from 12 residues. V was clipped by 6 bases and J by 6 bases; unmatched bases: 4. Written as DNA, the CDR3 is TGCAGCGTCAGCGGGGGCGGCAATGAGCAGTTCTTC. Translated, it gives CSVSGGGNEQFF.

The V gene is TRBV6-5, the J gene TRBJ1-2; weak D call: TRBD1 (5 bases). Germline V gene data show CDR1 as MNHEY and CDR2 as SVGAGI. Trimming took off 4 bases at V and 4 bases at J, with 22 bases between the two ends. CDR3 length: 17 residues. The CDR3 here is CASSSPRGGASPYGYTF. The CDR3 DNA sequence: TGTGCCAGCAGTTCCCCCCGGGGGGGTGCGAGCCCCTATGGCTACACCTTC.

The CDR3 coding sequence is TGCGCCAGCAGCCTCTACGAGAGCCTGACGAATTCACCCCTCCACTTT. Translated, it gives CASSLYESLTNSPLHF. This rearrangement joins TRBV4-1 to TRBJ1-6; D gene unclear. CDR3 length: 16 residues. Germline V gene lookup returns CDR1 MGHRA and CDR2 YSYEKL. Trimming cost V 4 bases and J 7 bases, with 17 bases left between them.

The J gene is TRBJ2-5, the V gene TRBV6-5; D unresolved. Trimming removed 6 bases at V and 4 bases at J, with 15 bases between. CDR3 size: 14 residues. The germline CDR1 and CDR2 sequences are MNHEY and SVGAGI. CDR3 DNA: TGTGCCAGCAGCGCGGCCATCTGGGGAGAGACCCAGTACTTC. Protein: CASSAAIWGETQYF.

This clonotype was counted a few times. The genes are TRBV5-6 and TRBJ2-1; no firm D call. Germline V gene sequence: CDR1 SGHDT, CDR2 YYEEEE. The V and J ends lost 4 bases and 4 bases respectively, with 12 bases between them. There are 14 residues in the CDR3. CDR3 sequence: CASSAVVKYNEQFF. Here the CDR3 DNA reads TGTGCCAGCAGCGCTGTGGTGAAGTACAATGAGCAGTTCTTC.

DNA for the CDR3: TGTGCCAGTTATGGGAATGAGGATACGCAGTATTTT. The encoded protein is CASYGNEDTQYF. The J gene is TRBJ2-3, the V gene TRBV19; no firm D call. The germline V gene encodes CDR1 LNHDA and CDR2 SQIVND (reference sequence). V was cut by 8 bases and J by 6 bases, with 12 bases left in between. There are 12 residues in the CDR3.

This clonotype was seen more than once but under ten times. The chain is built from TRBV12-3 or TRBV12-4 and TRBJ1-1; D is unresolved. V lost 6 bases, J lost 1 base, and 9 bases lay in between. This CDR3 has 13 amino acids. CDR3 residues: CASSKAENTEAFF. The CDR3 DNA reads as TGTGCCAGCAGCAAGGCAGAGAACACTGAAGCTTTCTTT.

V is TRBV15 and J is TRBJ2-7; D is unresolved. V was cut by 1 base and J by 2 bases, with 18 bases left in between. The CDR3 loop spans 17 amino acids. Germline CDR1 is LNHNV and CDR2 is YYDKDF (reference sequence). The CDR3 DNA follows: TGTGCCACCAGCAGAGTAAGGCAGGCGAACCCAACCTACGAGCAGTACTTC. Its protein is CATSRVRQANPTYEQYF.

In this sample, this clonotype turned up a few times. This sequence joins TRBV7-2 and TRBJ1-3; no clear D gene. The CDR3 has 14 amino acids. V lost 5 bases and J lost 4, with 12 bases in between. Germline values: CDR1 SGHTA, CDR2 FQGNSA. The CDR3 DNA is TGTGCCAGCAGCGTCCGAGGTGGGGGAAACACCATATATTTT. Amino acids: CASSVRGGGNTIYF. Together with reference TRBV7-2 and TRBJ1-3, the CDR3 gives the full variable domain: GAGVSQSPSNKVTEKGKDVELRCDPISGHTALYWYRQSLGQGLEFLIYFQGNSAPDKSGLPSDRFSAERTGGSVSTLTIQRTQQEDSAVYLCASSVRGGGNTIYFGEGSWLTVV.

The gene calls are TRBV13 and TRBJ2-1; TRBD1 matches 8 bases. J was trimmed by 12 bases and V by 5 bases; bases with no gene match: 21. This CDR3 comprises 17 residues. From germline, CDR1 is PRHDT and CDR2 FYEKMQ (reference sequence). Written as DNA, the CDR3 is TGTGCCAGCAGCCACCCCGGACAGGGTACATTGGCCCGTCGGCAGTTCTTC. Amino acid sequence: CASSHPGQGTLARRQFF.

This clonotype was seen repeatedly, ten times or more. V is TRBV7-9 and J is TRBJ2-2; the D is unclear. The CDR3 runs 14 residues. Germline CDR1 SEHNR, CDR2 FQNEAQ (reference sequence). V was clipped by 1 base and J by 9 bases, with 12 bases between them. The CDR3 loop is CASSLGTGPRELFF. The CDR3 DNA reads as TGTGCCAGCAGCTTAGGAACCGGGCCCAGGGAGCTGTTTTTT.

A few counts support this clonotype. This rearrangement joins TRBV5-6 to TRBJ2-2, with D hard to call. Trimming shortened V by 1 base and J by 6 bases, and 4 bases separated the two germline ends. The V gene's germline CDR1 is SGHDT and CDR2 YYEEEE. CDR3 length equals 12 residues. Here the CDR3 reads CASSLPAGELFF. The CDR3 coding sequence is TGTGCCAGCAGCTTGCCAGCCGGGGAGCTGTTTTTT.

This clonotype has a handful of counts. The CDR3 is CASSRPAYNEQFF. The CDR3 DNA is TGTGCCAGCAGCCGTCCGGCCTACAATGAGCAGTTCTTC. The chain uses TRBV3-1 and TRBJ2-1; D call uncertain. Between the trimmed V and J ends, which lost 4 bases and 2 bases, there was a span of 6 bases. This CDR3 comprises 13 residues. The germline gives CDR1 LGHDT, CDR2 YNNKEL (reference sequence).

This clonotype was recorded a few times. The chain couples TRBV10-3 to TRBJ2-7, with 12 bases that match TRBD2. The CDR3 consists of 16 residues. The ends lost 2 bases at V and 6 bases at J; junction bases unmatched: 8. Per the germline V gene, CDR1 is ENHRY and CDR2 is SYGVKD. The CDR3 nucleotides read TGTGCCATCAGTGAGGGGACTAGCGGGCAAGAAAGCGAGCAGTACTTC. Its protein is CAISEGTSGQESEQYF.

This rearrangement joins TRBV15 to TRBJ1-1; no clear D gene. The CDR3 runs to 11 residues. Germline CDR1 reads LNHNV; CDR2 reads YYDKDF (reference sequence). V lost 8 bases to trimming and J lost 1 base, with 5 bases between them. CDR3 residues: CATSANTEAFF. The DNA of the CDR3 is TGTGCCACCTCAGCGAACACTGAAGCTTTCTTT.

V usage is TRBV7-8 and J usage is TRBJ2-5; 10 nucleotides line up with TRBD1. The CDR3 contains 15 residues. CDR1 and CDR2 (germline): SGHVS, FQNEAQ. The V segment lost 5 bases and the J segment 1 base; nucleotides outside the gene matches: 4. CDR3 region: CASSPRDRGQETQYF. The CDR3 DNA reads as TGTGCCAGCAGCCCCCGGGACAGGGGCCAAGAGACCCAGTACTTC.

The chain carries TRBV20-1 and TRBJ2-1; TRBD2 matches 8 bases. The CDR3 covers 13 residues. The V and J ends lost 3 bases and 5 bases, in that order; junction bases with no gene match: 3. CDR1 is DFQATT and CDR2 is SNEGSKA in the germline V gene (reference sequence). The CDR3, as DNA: TGCAGTGCTAGTTCCGGGGGGGACAATGAGCAGTTCTTC. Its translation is CSASSGGDNEQFF.

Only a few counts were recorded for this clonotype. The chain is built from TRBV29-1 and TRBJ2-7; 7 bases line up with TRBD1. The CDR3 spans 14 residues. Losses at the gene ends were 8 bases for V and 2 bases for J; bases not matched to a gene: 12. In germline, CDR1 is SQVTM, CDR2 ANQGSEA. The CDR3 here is CSTRDRDRTYEQYF. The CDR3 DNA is TGCAGCACAAGAGACCGGGACAGAACCTACGAGCAGTACTTC.

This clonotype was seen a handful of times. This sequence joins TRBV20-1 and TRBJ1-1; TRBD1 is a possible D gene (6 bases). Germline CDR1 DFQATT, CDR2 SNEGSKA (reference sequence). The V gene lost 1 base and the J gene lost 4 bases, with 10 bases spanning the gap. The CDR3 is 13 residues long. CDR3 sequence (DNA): TGCAGTGCTAGAGTGGGGGCCGGCACTGAAGCTTTCTTT. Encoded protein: CSARVGAGTEAFF.

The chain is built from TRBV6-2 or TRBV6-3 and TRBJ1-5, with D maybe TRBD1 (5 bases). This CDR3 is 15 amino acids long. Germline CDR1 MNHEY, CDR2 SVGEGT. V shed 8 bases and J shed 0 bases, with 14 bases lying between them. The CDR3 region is CASLDGGVSNQPQHF. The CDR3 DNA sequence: TGTGCCAGCCTTGACGGAGGGGTTAGCAATCAGCCCCAGCATTTT.

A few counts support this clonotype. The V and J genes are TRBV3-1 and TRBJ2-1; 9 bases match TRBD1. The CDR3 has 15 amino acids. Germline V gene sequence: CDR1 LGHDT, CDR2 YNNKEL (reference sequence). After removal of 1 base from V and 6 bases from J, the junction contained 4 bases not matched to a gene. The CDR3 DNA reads TGTGCCAGCAGCCAAGGACAGGGGGTTTTCAATGAGCAGTTCTTC. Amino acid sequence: CASSQGQGVFNEQFF.

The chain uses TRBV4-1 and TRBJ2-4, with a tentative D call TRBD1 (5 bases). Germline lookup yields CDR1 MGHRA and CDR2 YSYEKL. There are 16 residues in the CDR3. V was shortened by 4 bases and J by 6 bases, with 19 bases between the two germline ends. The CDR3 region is CASSPDPQGWGNIQYF. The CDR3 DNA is TGCGCCAGCAGCCCCGATCCGCAGGGATGGGGAAACATTCAGTACTTC.

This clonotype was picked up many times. The CDR3 coding sequence is TGCGCCAGCAGCCAAGGCTTAGCGGGGGCTCTCACAGATACGCAGTATTTT. Translation gives CASSQGLAGALTDTQYF. The J gene is TRBJ2-3, the V gene TRBV4-1; 9 bases agree with TRBD2. There are 17 residues in the CDR3. CDR1 and CDR2 from the germline V gene are MGHRA and YSYEKL. V was pared by 1 base and J by 2 bases, with 7 bases of the junction left unmatched.

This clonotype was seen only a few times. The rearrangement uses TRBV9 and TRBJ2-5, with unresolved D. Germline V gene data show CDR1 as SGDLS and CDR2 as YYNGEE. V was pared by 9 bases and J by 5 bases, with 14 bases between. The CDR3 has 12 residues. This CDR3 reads CANAIIGETQYF. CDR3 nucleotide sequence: TGTGCCAACGCAATCATAGGGGAGACCCAGTACTTC.

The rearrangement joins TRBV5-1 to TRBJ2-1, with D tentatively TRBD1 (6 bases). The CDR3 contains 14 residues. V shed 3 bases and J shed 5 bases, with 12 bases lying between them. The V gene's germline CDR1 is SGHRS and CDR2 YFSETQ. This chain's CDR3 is CASSSGTWDNEQFF. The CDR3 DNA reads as TGCGCCAGCAGCTCAGGGACATGGGACAATGAGCAGTTCTTC.